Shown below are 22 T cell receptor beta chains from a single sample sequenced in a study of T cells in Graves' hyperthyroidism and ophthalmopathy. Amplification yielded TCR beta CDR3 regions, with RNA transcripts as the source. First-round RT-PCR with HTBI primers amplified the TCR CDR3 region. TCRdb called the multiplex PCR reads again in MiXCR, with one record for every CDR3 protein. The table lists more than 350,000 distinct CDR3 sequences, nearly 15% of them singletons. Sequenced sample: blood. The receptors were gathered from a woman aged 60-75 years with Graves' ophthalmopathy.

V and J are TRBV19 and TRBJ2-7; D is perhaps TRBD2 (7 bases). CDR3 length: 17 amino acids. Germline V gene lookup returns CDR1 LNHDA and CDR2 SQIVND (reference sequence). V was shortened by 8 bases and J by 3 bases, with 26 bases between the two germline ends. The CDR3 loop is CASGFRESGDNYYEQYF. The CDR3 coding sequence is TGTGCCAGTGGTTTCCGCGAAAGCGGGGACAACTACTACGAGCAGTACTTC.

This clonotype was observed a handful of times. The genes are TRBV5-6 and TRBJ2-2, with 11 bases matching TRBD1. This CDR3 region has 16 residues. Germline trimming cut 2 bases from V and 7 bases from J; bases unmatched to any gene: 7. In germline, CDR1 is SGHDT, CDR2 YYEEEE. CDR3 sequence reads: CASSFRGQGAFGELFF. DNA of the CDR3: TGTGCCAGCAGCTTCCGCGGACAGGGGGCTTTCGGGGAGCTGTTTTTT.

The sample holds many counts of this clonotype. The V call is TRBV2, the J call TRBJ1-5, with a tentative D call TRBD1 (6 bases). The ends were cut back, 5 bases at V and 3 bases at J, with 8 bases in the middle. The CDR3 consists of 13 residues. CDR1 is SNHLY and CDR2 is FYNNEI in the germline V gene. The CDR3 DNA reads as TGTGCCAGCAGTTGGGACACCAATCAGCCCCAGCATTTT. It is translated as CASSWDTNQPQHF.

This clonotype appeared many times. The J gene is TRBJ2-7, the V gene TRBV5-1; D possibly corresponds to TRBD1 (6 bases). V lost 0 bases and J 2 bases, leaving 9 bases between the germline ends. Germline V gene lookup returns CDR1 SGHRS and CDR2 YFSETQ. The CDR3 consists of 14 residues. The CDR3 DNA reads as TGCGCCAGCAGCTTGGCCCAGGGGCCCTACGAGCAGTACTTC. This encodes CASSLAQGPYEQYF.

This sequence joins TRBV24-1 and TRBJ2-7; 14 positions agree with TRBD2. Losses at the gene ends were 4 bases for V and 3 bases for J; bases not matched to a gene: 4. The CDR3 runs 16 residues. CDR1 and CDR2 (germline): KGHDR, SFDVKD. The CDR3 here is CATSDPGTSGSYEQYF. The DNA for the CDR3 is TGTGCCACCAGTGACCCCGGGACTAGCGGGAGCTACGAGCAGTACTTC.

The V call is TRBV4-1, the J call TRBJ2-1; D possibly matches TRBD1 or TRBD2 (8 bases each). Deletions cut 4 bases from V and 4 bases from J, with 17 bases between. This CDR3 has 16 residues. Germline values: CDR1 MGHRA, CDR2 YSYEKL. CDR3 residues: CASSPSGGGGYNEQFF. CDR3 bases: TGCGCCAGCAGCCCCTCAGGGGGCGGGGGGTACAATGAGCAGTTCTTC.

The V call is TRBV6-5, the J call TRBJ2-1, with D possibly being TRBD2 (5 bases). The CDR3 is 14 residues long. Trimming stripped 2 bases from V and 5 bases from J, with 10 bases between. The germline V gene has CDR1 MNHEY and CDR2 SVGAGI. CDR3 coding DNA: TGTGCCAGCAGTTACCAGCGGAGCGACAATGAGCAGTTCTTC. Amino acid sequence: CASSYQRSDNEQFF.

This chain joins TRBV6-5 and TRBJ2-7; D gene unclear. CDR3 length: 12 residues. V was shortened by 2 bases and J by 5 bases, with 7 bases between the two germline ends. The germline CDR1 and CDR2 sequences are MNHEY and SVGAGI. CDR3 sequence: CASSYGDDEQYF. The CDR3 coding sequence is TGTGCCAGCAGTTACGGAGACGACGAGCAGTACTTC.

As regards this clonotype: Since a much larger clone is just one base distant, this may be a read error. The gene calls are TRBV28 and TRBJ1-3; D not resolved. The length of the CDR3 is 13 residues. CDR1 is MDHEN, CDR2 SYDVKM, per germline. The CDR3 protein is CASCGSSGNTTYF. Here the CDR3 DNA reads TGTGCCTCCTGCGGGAGCTCTGGAAACACCACATATTTT.

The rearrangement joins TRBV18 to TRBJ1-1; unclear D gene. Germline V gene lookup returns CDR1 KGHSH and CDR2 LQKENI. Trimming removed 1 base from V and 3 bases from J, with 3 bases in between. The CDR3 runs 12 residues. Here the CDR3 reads CASSPQDTEAFF. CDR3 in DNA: TGTGCCAGCTCACCACAGGACACTGAAGCTTTCTTT.

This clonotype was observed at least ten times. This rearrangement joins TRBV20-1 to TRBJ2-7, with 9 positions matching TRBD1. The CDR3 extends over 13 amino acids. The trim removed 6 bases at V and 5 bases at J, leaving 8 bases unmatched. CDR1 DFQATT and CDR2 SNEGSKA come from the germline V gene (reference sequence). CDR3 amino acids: CSAPTGGQDEQYF. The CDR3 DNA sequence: TGCAGTGCGCCGACAGGGGGGCAGGACGAGCAGTACTTC.

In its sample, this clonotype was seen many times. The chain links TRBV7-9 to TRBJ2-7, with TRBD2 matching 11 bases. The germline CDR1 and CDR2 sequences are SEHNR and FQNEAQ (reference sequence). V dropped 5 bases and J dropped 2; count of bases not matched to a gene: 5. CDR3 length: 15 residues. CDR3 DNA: TGTGCCAGCAGCGCCTCGGGACTAGCGGCCTACGAGCAGTACTTC. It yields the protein CASSASGLAAYEQYF.

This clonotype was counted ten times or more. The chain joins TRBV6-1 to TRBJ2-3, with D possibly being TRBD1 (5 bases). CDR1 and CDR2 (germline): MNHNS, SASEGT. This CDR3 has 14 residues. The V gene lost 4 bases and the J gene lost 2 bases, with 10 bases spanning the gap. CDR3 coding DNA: TGTGCCAGCAGTGTGGGGCAGATCACAGATACGCAGTATTTT. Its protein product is CASSVGQITDTQYF.

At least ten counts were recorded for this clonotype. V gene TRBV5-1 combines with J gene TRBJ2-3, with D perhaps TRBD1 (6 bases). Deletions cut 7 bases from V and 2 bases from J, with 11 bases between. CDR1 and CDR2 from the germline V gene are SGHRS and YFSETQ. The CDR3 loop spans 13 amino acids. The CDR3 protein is CASGNRDTDTQYF. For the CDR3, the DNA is TGCGCCAGCGGCAACAGGGACACAGATACGCAGTATTTT.

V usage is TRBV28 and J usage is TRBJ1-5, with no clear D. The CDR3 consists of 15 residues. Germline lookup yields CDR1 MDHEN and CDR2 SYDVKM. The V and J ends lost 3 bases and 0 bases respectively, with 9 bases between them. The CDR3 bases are TGTGCCAGCAGTTTCACGACGAGTAGCAATCAGCCCCAGCATTTT. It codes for CASSFTTSSNQPQHF. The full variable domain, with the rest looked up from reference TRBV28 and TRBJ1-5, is DVKVTQSSRYLVKRTGEKVFLECVQDMDHENMFWYRQDPGLGLRLIYFSYDVKMKEKGDIPEGYSVSREKKERFSLILESASTNQTSMYLCASSFTTSSNQPQHFGDGTRLSIL.

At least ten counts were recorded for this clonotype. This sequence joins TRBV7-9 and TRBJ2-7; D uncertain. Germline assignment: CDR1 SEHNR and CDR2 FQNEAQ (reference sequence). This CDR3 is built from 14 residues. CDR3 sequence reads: CASSLQPPTYEQYF. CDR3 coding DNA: TGTGCGTCGAGCTTACAGCCCCCCACGTACGAGCAGTACTTC.

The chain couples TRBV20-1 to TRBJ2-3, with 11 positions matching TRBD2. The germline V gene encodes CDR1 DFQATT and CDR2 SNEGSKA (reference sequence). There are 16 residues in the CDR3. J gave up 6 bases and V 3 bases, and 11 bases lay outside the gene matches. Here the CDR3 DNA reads TGCAGTGCTAGTCCCTCGACTAGCGGGGTGAGGGATACGCAGTATTTT. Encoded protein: CSASPSTSGVRDTQYF.

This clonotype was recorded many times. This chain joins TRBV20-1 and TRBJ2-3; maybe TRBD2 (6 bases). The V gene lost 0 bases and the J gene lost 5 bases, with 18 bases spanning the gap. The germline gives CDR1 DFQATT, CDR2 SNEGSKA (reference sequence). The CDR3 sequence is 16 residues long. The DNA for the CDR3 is TGCAGTGCTAGAGACCGAAGGAGGGAGGCGGGAGATACGCAGTATTTT. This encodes CSARDRRREAGDTQYF.

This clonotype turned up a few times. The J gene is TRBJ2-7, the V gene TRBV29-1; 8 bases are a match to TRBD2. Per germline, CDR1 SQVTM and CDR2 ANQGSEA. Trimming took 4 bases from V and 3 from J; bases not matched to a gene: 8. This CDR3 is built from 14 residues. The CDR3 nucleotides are TGCAGCGTTGCACTAGCGGAAAAACTCTACGAGCAGTACTTC. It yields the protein CSVALAEKLYEQYF.

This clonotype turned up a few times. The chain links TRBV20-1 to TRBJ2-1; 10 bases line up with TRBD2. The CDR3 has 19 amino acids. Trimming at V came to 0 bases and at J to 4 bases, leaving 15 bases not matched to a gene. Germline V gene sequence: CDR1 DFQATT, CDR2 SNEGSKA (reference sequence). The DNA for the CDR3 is TGCAGTGCTAGAGAATTCCCCCGGAAAACTAGCGGGATTTACAATGAGCAGTTCTTC. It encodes CSAREFPRKTSGIYNEQFF.

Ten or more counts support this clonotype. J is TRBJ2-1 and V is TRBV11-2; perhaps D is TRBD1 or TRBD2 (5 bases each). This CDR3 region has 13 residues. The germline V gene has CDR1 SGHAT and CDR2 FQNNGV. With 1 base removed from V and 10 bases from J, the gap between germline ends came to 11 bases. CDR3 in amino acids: CASSLAPGDEQFF. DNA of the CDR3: TGTGCCAGCAGCTTAGCCCCCGGGGACGAGCAGTTCTTC.

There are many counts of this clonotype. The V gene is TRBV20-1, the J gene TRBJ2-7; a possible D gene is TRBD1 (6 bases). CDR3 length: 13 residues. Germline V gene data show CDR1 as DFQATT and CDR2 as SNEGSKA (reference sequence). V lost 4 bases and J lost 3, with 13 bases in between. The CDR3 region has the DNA TGCAGTGCTATAACAGGGAGCCTCTACGAGCAGTACTTC. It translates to CSAITGSLYEQYF.